This TCR beta chain stems from a study of blood T cells in healthy people across ages. Comment on this clonotype: Its antigen is currently unknown.

This CDR3 contains 13 residues. V was cut by 7 bases and J by 0 bases, with 11 bases left in between. CDR1 is SGHDT, CDR2 YYEEEE, per germline. Study-wide findings and caveats: Long-lived donors had more naive CD4+ cells and higher diversity than aged donors. Per million T cells, TCR beta diversity dropped about linearly as age rose.

Primers used in a second PCR of roughly 6 to 12 cycles were a sample-barcoded 5' primer and a J-beta primer mix. The authors tagged each cDNA molecule using a template-switch adaptor with 12 random nucleotides. From the 5' RACE reads, TCRdb called clonotypes with MiXCR, one entry per CDR3 protein. Of under 800,000 distinct CDR3 sequences listed, 21% are singletons. Each sample yielded at least 5 micrograms of PBMC total RNA. Input material: blood. This receptor was obtained from a man aged 70 or older in good health. The chain has TRBV5-6 and TRBJ2-7, with D unclear. CDR3 DNA sequence: TGTGCCAGCCTACGACAAGACTCCTACGAGCAGTACTTC. The encoded protein is CASLRQDSYEQYF.